The TCR beta chain under discussion was sequenced for a study of OX40 agonist ivuxolimab in advanced cancers. In the study overall: Patients in dose escalation had liver, melanoma, kidney or head and neck cancers. Overall study findings and caveats: More expanded clones were found, on average, in CD8+ than in CD4+ T cells. A proportion of nonresponders additionally exhibited low normalized T-cell clonal expansion.

Clones were sequenced by immunoSEQ multiplex PCR, and TCRdb holds only the in-frame ones, with some missing. Counted here are 50,000 to 55,000 clones, around 80% occurring once; the ten biggest clones make up roughly 3.9%. Patients had blood sampled at baseline and again on cycle 4 day 1 and cycle 7 day 1. This clone was picked up a small number of times. Its specificity is not known. Source: CD4+ or CD8+ T cells sorted from blood, taken in a trial of the OX40 agonist ivuxolimab. This receptor was obtained from an adult with an advanced solid tumor such as melanoma, head and neck, liver or kidney cancer.

For the CDR3, the DNA is TGTGCCAGCAGCCCCGATGGCGGGAGGGTATACGAGCAGTACTTC. Its translation is CASSPDGGRVYEQYF. The chain employs TRBV5-4 and TRBJ2-7, with TRBD2 identical over 9 bases. This CDR3 has 15 residues. Germline V gives CDR1 SGHNT, CDR2 YYREEE (reference sequence). The J segment lost 4 bases and the V segment lost 4 bases, leaving 9 bases of the junction unmatched.